What follows are 5 T cell receptor beta chains derived from one specimen sequenced in a study of T cell repertoires in cytomegalovirus infection. MiXCR, applied by TCRdb to the reads, yields one record per CDR3 protein. This table has some 400,000 distinct CDR3 sequences, about a third appearing once. Sequencing was done on a sample of PBMCs. Receptors originate from a human donor in good health (CMV status not recorded). Some clones in this sample may be carry-over from other donors' samples.

This clonotype appeared a few times. The chain joins TRBV15 to TRBJ2-7; 7 nucleotides agree with TRBD2. Germline loops: CDR1 LNHNV, CDR2 YYDKDF (reference sequence). CDR3 length: 14 amino acids. Trimming took 4 bases from V and 5 from J; bases not matched to a gene: 8. The CDR3 bases are TGTGCCACCAGCACTGGATCACGGGGGGACGAGCAGTACTTC. Its protein is CATSTGSRGDEQYF.

The chain joins TRBV7-2 to TRBJ1-1, with D tentatively TRBD1 (5 bases). Per germline, CDR1 SGHTA and CDR2 FQGNSA. The length of the CDR3 is 16 residues. V was pared by 0 bases and J by 7 bases, with 18 bases between. CDR3 coding DNA: TGTGCCAGCAGCTTAGCGCGGGGGGACGACTCCAATGAAGCTTTCTTT. Amino acid sequence: CASSLARGDDSNEAFF.

In this sample, this clonotype turned up once. A much larger clone sits a single nucleotide away, making a read error possible. The rearrangement uses TRBV7-2 and TRBJ1-5; D perhaps matches TRBD1 (6 bases). Germline CDR1 is SGHTA and CDR2 is FQGNSA. The CDR3 runs 14 residues. CDR3 amino acids: CASSFHRVDQPQQF. CDR3 nucleotides: TGTGCCAGCAGCTTCCACAGGGTAGATCAGCCCCAGCAGTTT.

This clonotype was found many times. V gene TRBV10-2 combines with J gene TRBJ2-5; no reliable D call. Trimming cost V 6 bases and J 2 bases, with 13 bases left between them. The length of the CDR3 is 14 residues. Per the germline V gene, CDR1 is WSHSY and CDR2 is SAAADI. The CDR3 protein is CASRPGWQQETQYF. CDR3 in DNA: TGCGCCAGCAGGCCCGGTTGGCAGCAAGAGACCCAGTACTTC.

This clonotype was observed a handful of times. This sequence may be a read error, since a much larger clone differs from it by one base. The chain links TRBV6-6 to TRBJ1-1, with TRBD1 identical over 11 bases. CDR1 and CDR2 (germline): MNHNY, SVGAGI (reference sequence). Losses at the gene ends were 4 bases for V and 1 base for J; bases not matched to a gene: 5. This CDR3 is built from 16 residues. The CDR3 coding sequence is TGTGCCAGCAGTTGTGGACAGGGGGCAGCGAACACTGAAGCTTTCTTT. This gives the protein CASSCGQGAANTEAFF.